This T cell receptor (beta chain) was identified during a study of blood T cell repertoires in COVID-19. Study-level background: The origin of the acute and convalescent COVID-19 samples was the United States, Italy and Spain. From T cells, B-cell-depleted T cells, or PBMCs came the material, which was cDNA or gDNA.

Authors' analysis steps: Scientists estimated how many nucleated cells there were by amplifying reference gene primers. Method: immunoSEQ multiplex PCR; TCRdb's copy keeps in-frame clones and lacks some. The D gene and trimming were derived from the DNA, and the V and J assignments and clone size from that table. The table has about 370,000 clones, about 90% seen once. While infection was still active, Seattle patients were enrolled and then followed longitudinally. Looked up from germline, CDR1 is SGHRS and CDR2 is YFSETQ. V lost 4 bases and J 7 bases, leaving 11 bases between the germline ends. The CDR3 is 13 amino acids.

This TCR was recovered from a woman aged 25-40 years with COVID-19, enrolled during active disease. The chain is built from TRBV5-1 and TRBJ1-4; no clear D gene. The sequenced sample consisted of peripheral blood. In DNA form, the CDR3 reads TGCGCCAGCAGCCGGGAAGGACGTGAAAAACTGTTTTTT. Translated, it gives CASSREGREKLFF.